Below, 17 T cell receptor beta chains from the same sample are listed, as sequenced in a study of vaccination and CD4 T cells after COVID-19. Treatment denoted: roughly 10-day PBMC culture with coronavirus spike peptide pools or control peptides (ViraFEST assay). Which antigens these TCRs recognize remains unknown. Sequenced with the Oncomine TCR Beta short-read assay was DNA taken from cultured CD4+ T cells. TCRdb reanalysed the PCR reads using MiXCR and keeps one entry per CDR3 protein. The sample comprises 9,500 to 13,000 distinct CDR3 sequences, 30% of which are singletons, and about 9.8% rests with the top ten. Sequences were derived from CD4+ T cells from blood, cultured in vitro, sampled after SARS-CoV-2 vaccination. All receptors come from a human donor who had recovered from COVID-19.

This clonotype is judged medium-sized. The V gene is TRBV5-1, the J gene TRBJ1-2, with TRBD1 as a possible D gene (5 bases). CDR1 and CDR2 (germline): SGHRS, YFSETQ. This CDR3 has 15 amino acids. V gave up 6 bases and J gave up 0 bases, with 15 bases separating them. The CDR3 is CASTQTPTANYGYTF. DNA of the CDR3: TGCGCCAGCACGCAGACACCGACAGCTAACTATGGCTACACCTTC.

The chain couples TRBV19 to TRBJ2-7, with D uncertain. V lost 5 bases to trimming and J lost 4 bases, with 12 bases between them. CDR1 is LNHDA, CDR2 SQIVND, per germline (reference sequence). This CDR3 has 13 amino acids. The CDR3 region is CASSQYGVYEQYF. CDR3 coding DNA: TGTGCCAGTAGTCAATACGGCGTTTACGAGCAGTACTTC.

In DNA form, the CDR3 reads TGTGCCAGCAGCCAAGGGACAGGGGGTCCAGATACGCAGTATTTT. Protein: CASSQGTGGPDTQYF. J is TRBJ2-3 and V is TRBV4-2, with 10 bases matching TRBD1. Looked up from germline, CDR1 is LGHNA and CDR2 is YNFKEQ. This CDR3 spans 15 amino acids. Trimming removed 1 base from V and 4 bases from J; junction bases left unmatched: 2.

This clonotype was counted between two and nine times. In nucleotides, the CDR3 is TGTGCCAGCAGCCGGAGCGGGAGAGCCAAAAACATTCAGTACTTC. Translating it yields CASSRSGRAKNIQYF. This sequence joins TRBV7-2 and TRBJ2-4; the match to TRBD2 covers 8 bases. Germline loops: CDR1 SGHTA, CDR2 FQGNSA. The V and J ends lost 5 bases and 0 bases, in that order; junction bases with no gene match: 3. The CDR3 extends over 15 amino acids.

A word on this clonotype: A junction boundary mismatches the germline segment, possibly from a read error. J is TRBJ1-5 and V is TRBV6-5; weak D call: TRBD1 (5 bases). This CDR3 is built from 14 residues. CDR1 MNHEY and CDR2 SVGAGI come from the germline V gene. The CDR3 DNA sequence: TGTACCAGCAGGTACGGGGGAGGAGGACAGCCCCAGCATTTT. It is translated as CTSRYGGGGQPQHF.

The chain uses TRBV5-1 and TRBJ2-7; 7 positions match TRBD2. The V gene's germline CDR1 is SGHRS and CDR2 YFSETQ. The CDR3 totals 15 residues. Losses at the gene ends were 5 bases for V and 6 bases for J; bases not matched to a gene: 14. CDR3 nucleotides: TGCGCCAGCAGTTCCCGGGGGGACGGGCTAAGCGAGCAGTACTTC. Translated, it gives CASSSRGDGLSEQYF.

The CDR3 DNA reads as TGTGCCAGTAGTATAACGGGCTCGAGCTCCTACGAGCAGTACTTC. Residues: CASSITGSSSYEQYF. The chain carries TRBV19 and TRBJ2-7, with D hard to call. This CDR3 contains 15 residues. Trimming pared 2 bases from V and 0 bases from J, leaving 11 bases between. Germline CDR1 is LNHDA and CDR2 is SQIVND (reference sequence).

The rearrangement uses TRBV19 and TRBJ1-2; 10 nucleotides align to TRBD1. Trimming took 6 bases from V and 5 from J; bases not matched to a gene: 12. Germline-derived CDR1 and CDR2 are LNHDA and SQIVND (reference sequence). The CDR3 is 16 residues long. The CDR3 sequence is CASSEGLPGQGYGYTF. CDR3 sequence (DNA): TGTGCCAGTAGCGAAGGCCTCCCGGGACAGGGGTATGGCTACACCTTC.

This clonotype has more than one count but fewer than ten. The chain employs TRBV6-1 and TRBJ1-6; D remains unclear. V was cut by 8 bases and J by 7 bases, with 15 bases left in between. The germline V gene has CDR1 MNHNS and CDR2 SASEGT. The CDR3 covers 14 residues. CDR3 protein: CASLPGSRNSPLHF. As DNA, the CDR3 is TGTGCCAGCCTACCAGGATCGAGGAATTCACCCCTCCACTTT.

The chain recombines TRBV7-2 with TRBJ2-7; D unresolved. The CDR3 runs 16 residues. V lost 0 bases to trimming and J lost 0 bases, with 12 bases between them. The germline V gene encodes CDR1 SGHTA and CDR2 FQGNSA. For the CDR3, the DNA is TGTGCCAGCAGCTTAGCCGGCATCCGGAGCTCCTACGAGCAGTACTTC. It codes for CASSLAGIRSSYEQYF.

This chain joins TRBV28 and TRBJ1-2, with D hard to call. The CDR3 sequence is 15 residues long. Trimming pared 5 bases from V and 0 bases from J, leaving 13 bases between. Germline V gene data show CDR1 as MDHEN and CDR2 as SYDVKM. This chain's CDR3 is CASSRVGGTNYGYTF. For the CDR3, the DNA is TGTGCCAGCAGTAGAGTTGGAGGGACTAACTATGGCTACACCTTC.

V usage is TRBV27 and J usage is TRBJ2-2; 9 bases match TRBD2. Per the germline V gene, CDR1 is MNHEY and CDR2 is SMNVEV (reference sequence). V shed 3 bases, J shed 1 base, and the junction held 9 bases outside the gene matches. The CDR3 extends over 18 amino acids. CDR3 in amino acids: CASSFGSGRPLNTGELFF. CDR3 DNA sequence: TGTGCCAGCAGTTTCGGGAGCGGGAGGCCCCTGAACACCGGGGAGCTGTTTTTT.

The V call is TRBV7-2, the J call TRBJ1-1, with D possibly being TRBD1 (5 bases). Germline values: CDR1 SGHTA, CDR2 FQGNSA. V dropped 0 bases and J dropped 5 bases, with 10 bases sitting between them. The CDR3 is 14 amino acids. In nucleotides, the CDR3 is TGTGCCAGCAGCTTAGCGACAGCCCCGACTGAAGCTTTCTTT. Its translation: CASSLATAPTEAFF.

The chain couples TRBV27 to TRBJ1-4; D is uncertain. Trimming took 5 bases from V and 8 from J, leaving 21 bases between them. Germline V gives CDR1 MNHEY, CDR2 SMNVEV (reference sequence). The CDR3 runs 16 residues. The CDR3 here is CASSPFREFVKEKLFF. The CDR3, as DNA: TGTGCCAGCAGTCCCTTTAGGGAGTTCGTCAAGGAAAAACTGTTTTTT.

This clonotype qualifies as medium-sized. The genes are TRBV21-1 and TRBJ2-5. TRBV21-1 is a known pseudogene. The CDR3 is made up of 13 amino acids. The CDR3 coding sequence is TGTGCCAGCAGTTTGTGGGGTAAGGAGACCCAGTACTTC. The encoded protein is CASSLWGKETQYF.

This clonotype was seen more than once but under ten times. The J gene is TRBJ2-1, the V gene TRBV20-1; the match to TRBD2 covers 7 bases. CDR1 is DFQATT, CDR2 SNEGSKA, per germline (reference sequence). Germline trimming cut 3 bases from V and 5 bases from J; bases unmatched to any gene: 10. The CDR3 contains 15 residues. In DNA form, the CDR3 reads TGCAGTGCTAGTAATGCGGGAGAGGTCAACAATGAGCAGTTCTTC. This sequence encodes CSASNAGEVNNEQFF.

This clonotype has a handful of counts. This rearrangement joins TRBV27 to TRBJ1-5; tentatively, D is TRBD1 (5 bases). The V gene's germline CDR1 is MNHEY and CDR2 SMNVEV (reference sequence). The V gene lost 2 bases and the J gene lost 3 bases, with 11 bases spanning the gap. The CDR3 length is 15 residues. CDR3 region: CASSLAGAYNQPQHF. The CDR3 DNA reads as TGTGCCAGCAGTTTAGCCGGGGCGTACAATCAGCCCCAGCATTTT.